This paragraph covers one T cell receptor (beta chain) sequence. With 0 bases removed from V and 4 bases from J, the gap between germline ends came to 13 bases. Germline V CDR1 and CDR2: SGHNT, YYREEE (reference sequence). The CDR3 is made up of 15 amino acids. Clones were read by immunoSEQ multiplex PCR, and TCRdb kept only the in-frame ones, dropping some. Among about 120,000 clones listed, around nine tenths were seen once. The entry originates in a study of blood T cell repertoires in COVID-19. Study information: The study drew acute and convalescent COVID-19 samples from the United States, Italy and Spain. T cells, B-cell-depleted T cells, or PBMCs supplied cDNA or gDNA.

The receptor's source is a woman aged 45-65 years with acute or convalescent COVID-19. The sequenced material came from peripheral blood. The chain is built from TRBV5-4 and TRBJ1-2, with D unclear. For the CDR3, the DNA is TGTGCCAGCAGCTTGGATAGCACCGATATCTATGGCTACACCTTC. It codes for CASSLDSTDIYGYTF. Using reference TRBV5-4 and TRBJ1-2 for the parts outside the CDR3, the full variable domain is ETGVTQSPTHLIKTRGQQVTLRCSSQSGHNTVSWYQQALGQGPQFIFQYYREEENGRGNFPPRFSGLQFPNYSSELNVNALELDDSALYLCASSLDSTDIYGYTFGSGTRLTVV.